This section outlines one T cell receptor (beta chain) sequence together with its context. No antigen is known for it. Per-nucleotide qualities are absent, and no much larger clonotype sits a single base away. Patients chosen for sequencing had shown expansion of CD8+CD57+ cells by flow cytometry. All patients had severe acquired aplastic anemia diagnosed by International Study of Aplastic Anemia and Agranulocytosis and Camitta criteria. No patient had received any therapy when blood was sampled. In this study, sorted CD4+ and CD8+ T cells from the blood of healthy subjects and of severe aplastic anemia patients had their TCR repertoires deep-sequenced. Patients were enrolled under clinicaltrials.gov protocols 00001620, 01623167, 00001397, 00071045, 00081523 and 00961064 in the USA. Ficoll-Paque density gradient centrifugation was used to isolate peripheral blood mononuclear cells. Before DNA was extracted, CD4+ and CD8+ T cells were sorted using either FACS or magnetic beads.

The data belong to a study of CD8+CD57+ T cells in acquired aplastic anemia (dated by TCRdb to 2016 to 2019). About the full investigation: Extracted DNA from sorted CD4+ and CD8+ cells averaged around 3.3 ug, ranging from roughly 0.19 to 27.4 ug. A CD8+CD57+ expansion meant a frequency higher than the mean frequency seen in healthy subjects. On the study overall, not on this receptor specifically: Around 27 CD8+ CDR3 sequences were found in both patients and controls but appeared to be highly expressed in patients and within the immunodominant clones of the patients. CD8+ Simpson's diversity did not differ significantly between patients and healthy controls (P=0.060).

The cysteine opens and the phenylalanine closes a CDR3 of 14 amino acids. CDR3 DNA only is kept here, 42 bases in frame from base 1. For this chain, trimming is 1 base at the V end and 4 bases at the J end, and the number of junction bases without a gene match is 4. The CDR1 and CDR2 encoded by the germline V gene (reference sequence) are DFQATT and SNEGSKA. Genomic DNA served as template for TCR beta VDJ combination and CDR3 sequence profiling. TCR repertoire sequencing was run on an Illumina HiSeq 2000. The original pipeline was this. Repertoire assessment relied on Simpson's diversity index, CDR3 size and DJ length profiles, and TRBV/TRBJ rearrangement plots. The immunodominant clone was defined as the most abundant DNA sequence in deep sequencing data. CDR3 amino acid sequences were screened for sharing across subjects and were compared with published repertoires and the VDJdb database. Using fastp at Q25 and MiXCR, TCRdb reprocessed the public reads and kept productive beta chains. Rows with one shared CDR3 protein collapse into an entry with the most common genes and DNA. Here the V and J calls rest on TCRdb's processing, not on the authors' analysis. Recorded for this sample are about 120,000 distinct CDR3 sequences; 58% of them occurred a single time. The ten most abundant clones make up 25% to 30% of the sample.

This receptor was identified in a human donor with aplastic anemia. Recombination joined TRBV20-1 with TRBJ2-7, and TRBD1 matches 10 of the central bases. The sequenced sample was sorted CD4+, CD8+, or CD8+CD57+ T cells (not recorded which) from PBMCs. DNA sequence: TGCAGTGCTAGAGTTCGGACAGGGGGATACGAGCAGTACTTC. Its protein reads: CSARVRTGGYEQYF.